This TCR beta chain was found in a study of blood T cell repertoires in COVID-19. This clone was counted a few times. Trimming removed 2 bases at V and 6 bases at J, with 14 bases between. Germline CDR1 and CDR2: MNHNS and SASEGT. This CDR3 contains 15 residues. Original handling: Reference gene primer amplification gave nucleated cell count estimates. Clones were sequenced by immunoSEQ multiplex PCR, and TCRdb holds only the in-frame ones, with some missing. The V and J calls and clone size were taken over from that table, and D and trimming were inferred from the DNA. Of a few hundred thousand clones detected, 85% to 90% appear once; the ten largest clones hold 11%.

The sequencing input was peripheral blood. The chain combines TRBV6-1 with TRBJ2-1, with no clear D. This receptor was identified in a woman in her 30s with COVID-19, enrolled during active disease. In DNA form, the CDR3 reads TGTGCCAGCAGTGAATTGATGGGCCTGGCCAATGAGCAGTTCTTC. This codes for CASSELMGLANEQFF.